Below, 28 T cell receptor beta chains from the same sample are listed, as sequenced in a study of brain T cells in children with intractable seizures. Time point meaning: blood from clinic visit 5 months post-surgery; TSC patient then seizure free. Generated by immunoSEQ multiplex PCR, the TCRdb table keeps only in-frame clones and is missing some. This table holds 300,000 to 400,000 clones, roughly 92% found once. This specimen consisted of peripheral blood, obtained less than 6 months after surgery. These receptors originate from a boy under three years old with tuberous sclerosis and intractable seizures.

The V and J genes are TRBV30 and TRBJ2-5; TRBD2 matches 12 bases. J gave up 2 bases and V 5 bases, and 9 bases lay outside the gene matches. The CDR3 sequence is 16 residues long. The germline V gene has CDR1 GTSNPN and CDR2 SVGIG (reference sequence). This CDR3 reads CAWSSGGAVRQETQYF. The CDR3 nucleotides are TGTGCCTGGTCTAGCGGGGGGGCCGTAAGACAAGAGACCCAGTACTTC. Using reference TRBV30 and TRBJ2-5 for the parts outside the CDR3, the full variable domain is SQTIHQWPATLVQPVGSPLSLECTVEGTSNPNLYWYRQAAGRGLQLLFYSVGIGQISSEVPQNLSASRPQDRQFILSSKKLLLSDSGFYLCAWSSGGAVRQETQYFGPGTRLLVL.

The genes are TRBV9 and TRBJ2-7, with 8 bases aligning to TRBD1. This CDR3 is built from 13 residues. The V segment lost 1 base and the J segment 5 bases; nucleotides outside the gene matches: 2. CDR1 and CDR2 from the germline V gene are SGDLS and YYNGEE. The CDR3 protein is CASSVTGGNEQYF. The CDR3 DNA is TGTGCCAGCAGCGTAACAGGGGGTAACGAGCAGTACTTC.

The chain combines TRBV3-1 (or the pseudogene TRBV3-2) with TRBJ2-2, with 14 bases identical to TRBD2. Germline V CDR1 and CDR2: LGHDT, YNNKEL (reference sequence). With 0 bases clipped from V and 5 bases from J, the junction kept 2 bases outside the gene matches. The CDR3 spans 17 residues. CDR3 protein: CASSQEGLAGVTGELFF. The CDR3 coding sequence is TGTGCCAGCAGCCAAGAGGGACTAGCGGGAGTAACCGGGGAGCTGTTTTTT.

This CDR3 is CASSPSNSALEQFF. The CDR3 nucleotides read TGCGCCAGCAGTCCCTCAAACTCCGCCCTTGAGCAGTTCTTC. V is TRBV4-1 and J is TRBJ2-1; no clear D. Trimming took off 6 bases at V and 9 bases at J, with 18 bases between the two ends. The CDR3 consists of 14 residues. The germline gives CDR1 MGHRA, CDR2 YSYEKL.

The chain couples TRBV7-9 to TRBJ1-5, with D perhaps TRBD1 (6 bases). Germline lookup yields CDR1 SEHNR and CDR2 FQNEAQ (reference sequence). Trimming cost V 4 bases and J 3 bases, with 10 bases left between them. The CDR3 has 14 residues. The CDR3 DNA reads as TGTGCCAGCAGCTCTTCAGGGGACAATCAGCCCCAGCATTTT. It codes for CASSSSGDNQPQHF. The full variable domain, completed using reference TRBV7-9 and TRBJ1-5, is DTGVSQNPRHKITKRGQNVTFRCDPISEHNRLYWYRQTLGQGPEFLTYFQNEAQLEKSRLLSDRFSAERPKGSFSTLEIQRTEQGDSAMYLCASSSSGDNQPQHFGDGTRLSIL.

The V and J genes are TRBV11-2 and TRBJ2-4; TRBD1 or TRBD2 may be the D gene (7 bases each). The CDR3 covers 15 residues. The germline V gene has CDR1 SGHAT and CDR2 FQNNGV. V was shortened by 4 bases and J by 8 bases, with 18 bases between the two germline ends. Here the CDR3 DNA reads TGTGCCAGCAGCTCCAGGGGGGGCGCGGGAGACATTCAGTACTTC. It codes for CASSSRGGAGDIQYF.

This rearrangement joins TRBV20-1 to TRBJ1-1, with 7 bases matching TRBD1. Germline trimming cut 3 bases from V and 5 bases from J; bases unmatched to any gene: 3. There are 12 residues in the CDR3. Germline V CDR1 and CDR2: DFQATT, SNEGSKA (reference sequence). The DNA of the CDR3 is TGCAGTGCTAGTGAGACAGGGACTGAAGCTTTCTTT. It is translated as CSASETGTEAFF.

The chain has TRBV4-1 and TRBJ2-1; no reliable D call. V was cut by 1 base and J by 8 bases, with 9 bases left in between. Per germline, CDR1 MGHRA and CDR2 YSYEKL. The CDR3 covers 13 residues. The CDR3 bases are TGCGCCAGCAGCCAAGTTCATGGGGATGAGCAGTTCTTC. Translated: CASSQVHGDEQFF.

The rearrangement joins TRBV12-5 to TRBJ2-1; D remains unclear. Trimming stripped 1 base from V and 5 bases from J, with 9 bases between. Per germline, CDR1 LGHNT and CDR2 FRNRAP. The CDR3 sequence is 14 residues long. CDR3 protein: CASGLAPANNEQFF. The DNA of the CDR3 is TGTGCTAGTGGTTTGGCGCCGGCGAACAATGAGCAGTTCTTC.

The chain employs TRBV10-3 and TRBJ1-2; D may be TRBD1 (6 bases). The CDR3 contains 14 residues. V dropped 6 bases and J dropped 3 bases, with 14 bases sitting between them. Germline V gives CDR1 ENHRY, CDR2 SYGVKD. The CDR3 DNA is TGTGCCATCAGGGAGGGGGGGGATGACTATGGCTACACCTTC. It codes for CAIREGGDDYGYTF.

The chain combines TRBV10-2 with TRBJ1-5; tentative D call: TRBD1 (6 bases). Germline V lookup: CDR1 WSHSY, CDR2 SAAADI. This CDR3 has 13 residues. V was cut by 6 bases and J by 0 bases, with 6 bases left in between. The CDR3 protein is CASRQGSNQPQHF. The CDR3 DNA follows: TGCGCCAGCAGACAGGGTAGCAATCAGCCCCAGCATTTT.

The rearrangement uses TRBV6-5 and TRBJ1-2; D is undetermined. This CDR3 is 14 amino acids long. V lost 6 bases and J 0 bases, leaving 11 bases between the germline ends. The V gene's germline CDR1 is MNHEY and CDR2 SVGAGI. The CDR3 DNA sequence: TGTGCCAGCAGCAACGGACGGACTAACTATGGCTACACCTTC. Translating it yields CASSNGRTNYGYTF.

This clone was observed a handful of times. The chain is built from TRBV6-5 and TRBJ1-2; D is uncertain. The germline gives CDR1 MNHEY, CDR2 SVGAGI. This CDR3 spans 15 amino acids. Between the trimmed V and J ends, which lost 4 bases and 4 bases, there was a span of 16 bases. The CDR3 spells CASSLIPSEAYGYTF. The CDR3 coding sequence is TGTGCCAGCAGTTTAATTCCTTCTGAGGCCTATGGCTACACCTTC.

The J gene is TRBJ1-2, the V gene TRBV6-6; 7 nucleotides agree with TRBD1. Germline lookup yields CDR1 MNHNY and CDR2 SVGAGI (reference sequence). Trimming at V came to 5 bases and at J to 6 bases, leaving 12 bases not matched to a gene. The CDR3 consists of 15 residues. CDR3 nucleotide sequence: TGTGCCAGCAGTCGCCGAGGGGGCATCAACCATGGCTACACCTTC. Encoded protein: CASSRRGGINHGYTF.

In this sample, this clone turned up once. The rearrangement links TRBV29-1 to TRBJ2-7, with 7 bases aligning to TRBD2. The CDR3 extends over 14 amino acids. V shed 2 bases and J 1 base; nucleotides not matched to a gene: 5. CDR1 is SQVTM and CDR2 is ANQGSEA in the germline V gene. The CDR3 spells CSVEIAGASYEQYF. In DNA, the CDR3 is TGCAGCGTTGAAATCGCGGGAGCATCCTACGAGCAGTACTTC.

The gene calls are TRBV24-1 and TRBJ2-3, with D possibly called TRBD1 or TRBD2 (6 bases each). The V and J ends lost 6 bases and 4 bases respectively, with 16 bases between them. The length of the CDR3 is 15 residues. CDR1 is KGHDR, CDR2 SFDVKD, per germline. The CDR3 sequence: CATSPPGAVADTQYF. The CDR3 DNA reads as TGTGCCACCAGTCCCCCGGGGGCGGTCGCAGATACGCAGTATTTT.

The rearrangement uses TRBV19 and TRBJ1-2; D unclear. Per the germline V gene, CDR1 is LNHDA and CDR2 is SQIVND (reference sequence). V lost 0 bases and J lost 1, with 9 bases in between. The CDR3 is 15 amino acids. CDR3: CASSIDGRVNYGYTF. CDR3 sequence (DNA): TGTGCCAGTAGTATAGACGGAAGGGTTAACTATGGCTACACCTTC.

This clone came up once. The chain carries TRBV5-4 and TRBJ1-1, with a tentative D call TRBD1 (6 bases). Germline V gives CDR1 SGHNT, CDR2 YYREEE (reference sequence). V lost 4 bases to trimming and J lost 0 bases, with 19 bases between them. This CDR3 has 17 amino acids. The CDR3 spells CASSQPEKQGLNTEAFF. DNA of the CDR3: TGTGCCAGCAGCCAGCCAGAGAAACAGGGTCTGAACACTGAAGCTTTCTTT. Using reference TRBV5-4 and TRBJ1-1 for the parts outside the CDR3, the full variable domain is ETGVTQSPTHLIKTRGQQVTLRCSSQSGHNTVSWYQQALGQGPQFIFQYYREEENGRGNFPPRFSGLQFPNYSSELNVNALELDDSALYLCASSQPEKQGLNTEAFFGQGTRLTVV.

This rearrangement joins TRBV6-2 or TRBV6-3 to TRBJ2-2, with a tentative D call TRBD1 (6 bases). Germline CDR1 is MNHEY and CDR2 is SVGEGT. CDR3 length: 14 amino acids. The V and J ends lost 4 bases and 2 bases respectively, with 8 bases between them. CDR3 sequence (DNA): TGTGCCAGCAGTTCGGGACAAAACACCGGGGAGCTGTTTTTT. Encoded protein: CASSSGQNTGELFF.

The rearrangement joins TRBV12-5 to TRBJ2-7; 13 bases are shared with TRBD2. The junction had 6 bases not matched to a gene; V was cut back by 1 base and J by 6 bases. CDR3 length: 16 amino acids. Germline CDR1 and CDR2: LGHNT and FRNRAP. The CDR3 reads CASGLGTSGSLSEQYF. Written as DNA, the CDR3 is TGTGCTAGTGGTTTGGGGACTAGCGGGAGCCTCTCCGAGCAGTACTTC.

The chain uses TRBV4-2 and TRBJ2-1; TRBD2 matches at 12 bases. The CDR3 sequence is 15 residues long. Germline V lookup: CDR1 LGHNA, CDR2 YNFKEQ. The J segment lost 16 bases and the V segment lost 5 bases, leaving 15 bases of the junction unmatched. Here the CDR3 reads CASSEGASGRGRCFF. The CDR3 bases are TGTGCCAGCAGCGAAGGGGCTAGCGGGAGGGGTCGGTGCTTCTTC.

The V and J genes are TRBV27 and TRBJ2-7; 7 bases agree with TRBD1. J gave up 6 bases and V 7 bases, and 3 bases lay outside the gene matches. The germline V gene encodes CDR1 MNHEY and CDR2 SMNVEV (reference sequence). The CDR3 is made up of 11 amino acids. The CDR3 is CASTTGREQYF. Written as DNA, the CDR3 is TGTGCCAGCACGACAGGGCGCGAGCAGTACTTC.

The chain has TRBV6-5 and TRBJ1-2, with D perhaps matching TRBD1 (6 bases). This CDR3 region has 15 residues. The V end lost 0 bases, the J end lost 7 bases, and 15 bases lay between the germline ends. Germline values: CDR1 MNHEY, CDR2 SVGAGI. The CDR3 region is CASSYSPGEWVGYTF. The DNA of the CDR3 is TGTGCCAGCAGTTACTCCCCAGGGGAATGGGTTGGCTACACCTTC.

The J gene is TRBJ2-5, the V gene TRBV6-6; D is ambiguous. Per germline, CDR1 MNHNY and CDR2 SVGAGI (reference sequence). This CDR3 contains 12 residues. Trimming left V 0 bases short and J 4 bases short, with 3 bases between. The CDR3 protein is CASSYSRETQYF. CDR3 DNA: TGTGCCAGCAGTTACTCGAGAGAGACCCAGTACTTC.

In DNA, the CDR3 is TGCGCCAGCAGTGCCAGCGGGAGCGCCGAGCAGTACTTC. It specifies CASSASGSAEQYF. The genes are TRBV10-1 and TRBJ2-7, with 8 bases identical to TRBD2. V was pared by 4 bases and J by 6 bases, with 5 bases of the junction left unmatched. The CDR3 runs to 13 residues. Germline CDR1 is WNHNN and CDR2 is SYGVQD (reference sequence).

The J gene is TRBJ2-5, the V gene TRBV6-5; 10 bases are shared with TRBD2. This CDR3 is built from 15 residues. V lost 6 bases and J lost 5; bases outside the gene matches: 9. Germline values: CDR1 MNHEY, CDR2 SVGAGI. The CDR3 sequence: CASSLSGGAGETQYF. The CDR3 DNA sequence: TGTGCCAGCAGCCTCAGCGGGGGGGCCGGGGAGACCCAGTACTTC.

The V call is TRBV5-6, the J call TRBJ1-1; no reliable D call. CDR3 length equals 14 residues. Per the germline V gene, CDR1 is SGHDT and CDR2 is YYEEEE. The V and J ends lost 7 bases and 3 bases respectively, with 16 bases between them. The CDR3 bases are TGTGCCAGCGGCCGGACGGGCGGGGACACTGAAGCTTTCTTT. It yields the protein CASGRTGGDTEAFF.

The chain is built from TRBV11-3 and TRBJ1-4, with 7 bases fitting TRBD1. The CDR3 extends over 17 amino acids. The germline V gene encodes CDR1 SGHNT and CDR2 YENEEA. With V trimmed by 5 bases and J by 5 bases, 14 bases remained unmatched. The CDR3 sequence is CASSLGDSSFGNEKLFF. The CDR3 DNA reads TGTGCCAGCAGCCTTGGGGACAGCTCCTTTGGAAATGAAAAACTGTTTTTT.